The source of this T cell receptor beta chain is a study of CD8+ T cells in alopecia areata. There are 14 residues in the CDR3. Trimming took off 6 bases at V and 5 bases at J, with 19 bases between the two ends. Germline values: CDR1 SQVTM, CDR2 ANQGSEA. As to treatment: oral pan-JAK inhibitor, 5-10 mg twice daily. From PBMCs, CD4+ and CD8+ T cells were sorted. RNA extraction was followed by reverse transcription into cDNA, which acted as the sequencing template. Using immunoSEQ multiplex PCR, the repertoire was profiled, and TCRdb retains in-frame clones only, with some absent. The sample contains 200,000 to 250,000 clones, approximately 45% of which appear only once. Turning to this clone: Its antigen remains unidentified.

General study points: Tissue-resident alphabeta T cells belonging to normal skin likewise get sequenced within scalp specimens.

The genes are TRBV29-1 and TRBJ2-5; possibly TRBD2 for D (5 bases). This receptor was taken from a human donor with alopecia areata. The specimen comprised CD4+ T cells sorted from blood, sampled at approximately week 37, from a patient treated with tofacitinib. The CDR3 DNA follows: TGCAGCGTGGAACCGGGATCCGAACGGGAGACCCAGTACTTC. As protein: CSVEPGSERETQYF.